These 10 T cell receptor beta chains came from one sample sequenced in a study of Graves' ophthalmopathy and Graves' hyperthyroidism. RNA served as the template for amplifying TCR beta CDR3 regions. An opening RT-PCR round employed HTBI primers and preceded a second-round multiplex PCR. Using its own MiXCR run on the multiplex PCR reads, TCRdb lists one record per CDR3 protein. Among about 550,000 distinct CDR3 sequences, approximately 37% were seen once, and the ten largest hold about 4%. The specimen sequenced was peripheral blood or thyroid tissue (not recorded which). The origin of the receptors is an adult man with Graves' hyperthyroidism.

There are many counts of this clonotype. The CDR3 region is CASSLSIGGGAETEAFF. As DNA, the CDR3 is TGTGCCAGCAGTTTGTCAATAGGAGGTGGGGCCGAGACTGAAGCTTTCTTT. The gene calls are TRBV12-3 or TRBV12-4 and TRBJ1-1; possibly TRBD1 for D (5 bases). The CDR3 has 17 residues. V was clipped by 3 bases and J by 5 bases, with 22 bases between them.

The sample holds a few counts of this clonotype. The rearrangement uses TRBV3-1 and TRBJ2-7, with TRBD2 as a possible D gene (6 bases). V lost 0 bases and J lost 0, with 12 bases in between. Per germline, CDR1 LGHDT and CDR2 YNNKEL (reference sequence). The CDR3 has 16 amino acids. CDR3 loop: CASSQEGGRLSYEQYF. The CDR3 DNA sequence: TGTGCCAGCAGCCAAGAAGGAGGGCGGCTCTCCTACGAGCAGTACTTC.

In its sample, this clonotype was seen many times. This chain links TRBV20-1 with TRBJ1-1, with D possibly matching TRBD1 (6 bases). Between the trimmed V and J ends, which lost 6 bases and 0 bases, there was a span of 11 bases. Per the germline V gene, CDR1 is DFQATT and CDR2 is SNEGSKA (reference sequence). The CDR3 is 13 residues long. As DNA, the CDR3 is TGCAGTGCGCTGGACAGTATGAACACTGAAGCTTTCTTT. Translation gives CSALDSMNTEAFF.

The chain joins TRBV24-1 to TRBJ2-7, with D possibly TRBD1 on 6 matching bases. The germline V and J ends were trimmed by 3 bases and 1 base, with 9 bases remaining between them. Germline CDR1 and CDR2: KGHDR and SFDVKD. The CDR3 is 14 residues long. The CDR3 region is CATSDTGMSYEQYF. The CDR3 nucleotides read TGTGCCACCAGTGATACAGGGATGTCCTACGAGCAGTACTTC.

This clonotype was seen just once. V and J are TRBV7-2 and TRBJ2-5; a weak D match, TRBD1 (6 bases). The V and J ends lost 0 bases and 5 bases respectively, with 10 bases between them. From germline, CDR1 is SGHTA and CDR2 FQGNSA. The CDR3 has 14 amino acids. This chain's CDR3 is CASSLAGDTETQYF. Written as DNA, the CDR3 is TGTGCCAGCAGCTTAGCGGGGGACACCGAGACCCAGTACTTC.

For this clonotype: Its ends do not fully match the called genes, so a read error is possible. V usage is TRBV10-3 and J usage is TRBJ2-2, with D possibly TRBD2 on 5 matching bases. Per the germline V gene, CDR1 is ENHRY and CDR2 is SYGVKD. The CDR3 length is 12 residues. The CDR3 nucleotides read TGTGCCAGCAGTCCCAACACCGGGGAGCTGCTTTTT. It specifies CASSPNTGELLF.

The rearrangement joins TRBV6-5 to TRBJ1-2; 8 bases fit TRBD1. Germline CDR1 reads MNHEY; CDR2 reads SVGAGI. The CDR3 length is 15 residues. V was clipped by 4 bases and J by 4 bases; unmatched bases: 8. CDR3 nucleotide sequence: TGTGCCAGCAGTTTTGACAGGGGTGGAATCTATGGCTACACCTTC. Translated: CASSFDRGGIYGYTF.

The gene calls are TRBV7-2 and TRBJ1-6; tentatively, D is TRBD1 (6 bases). The CDR3 is 15 amino acids. The V gene lost 5 bases and the J gene lost 7 bases, with 15 bases spanning the gap. Germline V gene lookup returns CDR1 SGHTA and CDR2 FQGNSA. The CDR3: CASSEGGLANSPLHF. Written as DNA, the CDR3 is TGTGCCAGCAGCGAAGGGGGACTCGCGAATTCACCCCTCCACTTT.

In its sample, this clonotype was seen many times. The chain uses TRBV25-1 and TRBJ1-3; D uncertain. From germline, CDR1 is MGHDK and CDR2 SYGVNS. Trimming removed 4 bases at V and 12 bases at J, with 13 bases between. The CDR3 extends over 12 amino acids. CDR3: CASSGVGPRIYF. In nucleotides, the CDR3 is TGTGCCAGCAGTGGGGTTGGTCCCCGCATATATTTT. The full variable domain, rest sourced from reference TRBV25-1 and TRBJ1-3, is EADIYQTPRYLVIGTGKKITLECSQTMGHDKMYWYQQDPGMELHLIHYSYGVNSTEKGDLSSESTVSRIRTEHFPLTLESARPSHTSQYLCASSGVGPRIYFGEGSWLTVV.

This chain links TRBV9 with TRBJ2-6, with TRBD1 as a possible D gene (5 bases). Germline values: CDR1 SGDLS, CDR2 YYNGEE. The V and J ends lost 7 bases and 1 base respectively, with 15 bases between them. The CDR3 has 16 amino acids. The CDR3 DNA is TGTGCCAGCTCACCCACTCAGGGTTCTGGGGCCAACGTCCTGACTTTC. This codes for CASSPTQGSGANVLTF.